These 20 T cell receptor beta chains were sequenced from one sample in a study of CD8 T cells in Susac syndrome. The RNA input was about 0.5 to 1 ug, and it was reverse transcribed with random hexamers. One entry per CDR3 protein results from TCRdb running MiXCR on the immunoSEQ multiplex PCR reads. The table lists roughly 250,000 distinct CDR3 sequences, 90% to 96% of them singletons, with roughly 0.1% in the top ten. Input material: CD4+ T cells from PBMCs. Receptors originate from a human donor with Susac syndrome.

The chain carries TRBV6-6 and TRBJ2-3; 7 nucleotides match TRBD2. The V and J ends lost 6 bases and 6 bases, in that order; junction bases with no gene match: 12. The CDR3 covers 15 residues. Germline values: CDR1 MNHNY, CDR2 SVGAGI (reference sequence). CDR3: CASSLISGGSDTQYF. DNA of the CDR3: TGTGCCAGCAGCCTTATATCGGGGGGATCTGATACGCAGTATTTT.

The CDR3 bases are TGCGCCAGCAGCTTGAGGACTAGCGGGAGCACCGGGGAGCTGTTTTTT. Residues: CASSLRTSGSTGELFF. The chain employs TRBV5-1 and TRBJ2-2; 13 bases fit TRBD2. V lost 1 base and J lost 4; bases outside the gene matches: 1. Germline assignment: CDR1 SGHRS and CDR2 YFSETQ. The CDR3 covers 16 residues. Based on the CDR3 plus reference TRBV5-1 and TRBJ2-2, the full variable domain is KAGVTQTPRYLIKTRGQQVTLSCSPISGHRSVSWYQQTPGQGLQFLFEYFSETQRNKGNFPGRFSGRQFSNSRSEMNVSTLELGDSALYLCASSLRTSGSTGELFFGEGSRLTVL.

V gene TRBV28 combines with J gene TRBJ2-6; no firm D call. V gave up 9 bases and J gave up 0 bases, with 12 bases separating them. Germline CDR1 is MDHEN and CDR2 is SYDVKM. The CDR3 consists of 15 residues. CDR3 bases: TGTGCCAGTTTGGCGGCCGCCTCTGGGGCCAACGTCCTGACTTTC. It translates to CASLAAASGANVLTF.

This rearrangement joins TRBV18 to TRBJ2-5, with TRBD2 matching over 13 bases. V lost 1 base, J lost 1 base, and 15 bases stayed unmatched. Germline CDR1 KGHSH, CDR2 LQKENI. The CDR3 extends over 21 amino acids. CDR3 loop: CASSPRPTGLAGEKRQETQYF. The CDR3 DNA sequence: TGTGCCAGCTCACCACGGCCAACTGGACTAGCGGGAGAGAAGCGCCAAGAGACCCAGTACTTC.

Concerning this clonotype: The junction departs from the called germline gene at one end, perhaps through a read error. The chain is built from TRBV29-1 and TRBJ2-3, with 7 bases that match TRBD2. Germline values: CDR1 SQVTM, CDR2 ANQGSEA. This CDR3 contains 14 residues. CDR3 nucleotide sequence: TGCAGCGTGGAAGCGGGACCTCGCACAGATACGCAGTATTTT. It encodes CSVEAGPRTDTQYF.

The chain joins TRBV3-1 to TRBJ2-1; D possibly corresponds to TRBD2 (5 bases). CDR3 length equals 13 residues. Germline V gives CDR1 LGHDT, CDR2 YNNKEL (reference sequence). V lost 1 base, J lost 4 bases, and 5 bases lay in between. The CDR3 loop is CASSQGRYNEQFF. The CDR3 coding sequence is TGTGCCAGCAGCCAAGGGAGGTACAATGAGCAGTTCTTC.

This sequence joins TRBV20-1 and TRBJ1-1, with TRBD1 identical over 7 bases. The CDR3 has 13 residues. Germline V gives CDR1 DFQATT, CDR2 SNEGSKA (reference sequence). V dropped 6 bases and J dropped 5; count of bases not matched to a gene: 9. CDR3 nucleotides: TGCAGTGCCTATAACAGGGGTATGACTGAAGCTTTCTTT. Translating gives CSAYNRGMTEAFF.

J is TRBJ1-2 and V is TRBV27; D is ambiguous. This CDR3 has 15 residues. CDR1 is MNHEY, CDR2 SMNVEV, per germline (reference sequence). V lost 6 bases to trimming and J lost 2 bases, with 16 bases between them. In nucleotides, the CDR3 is TGTGCCAGCAGCCGTTATTCCCCGGACAACTATGGCTACACCTTC. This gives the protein CASSRYSPDNYGYTF.

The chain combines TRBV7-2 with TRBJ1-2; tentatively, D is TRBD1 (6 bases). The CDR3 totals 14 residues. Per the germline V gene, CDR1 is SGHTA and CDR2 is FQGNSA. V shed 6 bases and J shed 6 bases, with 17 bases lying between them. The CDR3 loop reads CASSHPMGADGYTF. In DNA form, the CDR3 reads TGTGCCAGCAGTCATCCTATGGGGGCCGATGGCTACACCTTC.

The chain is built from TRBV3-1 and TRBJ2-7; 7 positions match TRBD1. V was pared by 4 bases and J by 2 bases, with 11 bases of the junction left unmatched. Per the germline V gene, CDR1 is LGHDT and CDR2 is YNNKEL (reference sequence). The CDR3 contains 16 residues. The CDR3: CASSPQIYRGPYEQYF. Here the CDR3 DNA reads TGTGCCAGCAGCCCTCAAATCTACAGGGGCCCCTACGAGCAGTACTTC.

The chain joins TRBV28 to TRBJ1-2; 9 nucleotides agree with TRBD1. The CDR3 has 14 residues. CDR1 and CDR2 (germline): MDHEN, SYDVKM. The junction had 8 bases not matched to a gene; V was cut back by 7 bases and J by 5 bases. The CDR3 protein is CASNRGTGPYGYTF. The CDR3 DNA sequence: TGTGCCAGCAACCGAGGGACAGGGCCTTATGGCTACACCTTC.

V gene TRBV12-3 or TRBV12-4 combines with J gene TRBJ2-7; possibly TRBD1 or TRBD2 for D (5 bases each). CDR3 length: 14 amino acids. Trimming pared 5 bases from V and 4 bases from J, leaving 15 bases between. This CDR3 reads CASSPGAIHYEQYF. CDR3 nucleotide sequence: TGTGCCAGCAGTCCCGGGGCCATCCATTACGAGCAGTACTTC.

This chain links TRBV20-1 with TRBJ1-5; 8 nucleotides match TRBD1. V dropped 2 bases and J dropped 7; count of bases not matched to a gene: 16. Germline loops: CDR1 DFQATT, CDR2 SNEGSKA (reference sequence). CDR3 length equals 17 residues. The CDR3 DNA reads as TGCAGTGCTAGACACCCCTCAGGGGGCGGATTTGGCCAGCCCCAGCATTTT. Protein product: CSARHPSGGGFGQPQHF.

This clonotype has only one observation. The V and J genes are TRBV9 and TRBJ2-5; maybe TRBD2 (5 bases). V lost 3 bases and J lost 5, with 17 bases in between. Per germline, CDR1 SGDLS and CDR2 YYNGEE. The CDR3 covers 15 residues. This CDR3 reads CASSAPGYGGETQYF. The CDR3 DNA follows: TGTGCCAGCAGCGCCCCCGGCTATGGCGGGGAGACCCAGTACTTC.

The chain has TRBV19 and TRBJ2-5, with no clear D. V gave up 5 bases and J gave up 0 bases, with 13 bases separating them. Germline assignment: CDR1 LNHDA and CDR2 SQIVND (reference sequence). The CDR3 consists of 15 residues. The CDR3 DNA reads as TGTGCCAGTAGTTCCAGAATCATGAACCAAGAGACCCAGTACTTC. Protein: CASSSRIMNQETQYF.

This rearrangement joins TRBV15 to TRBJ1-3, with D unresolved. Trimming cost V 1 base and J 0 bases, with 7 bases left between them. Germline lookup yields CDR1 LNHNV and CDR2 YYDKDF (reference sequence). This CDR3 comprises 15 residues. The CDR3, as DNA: TGTGCCACCAGCAGAGGGCCGTCCTCTGGAAACACCATATATTTT. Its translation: CATSRGPSSGNTIYF. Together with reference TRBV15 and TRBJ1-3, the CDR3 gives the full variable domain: DAMVIQNPRYQVTQFGKPVTLSCSQTLNHNVMYWYQQKSSQAPKLLFHYYDKDFNNEADTPDNFQSRRPNTSFCFLDIRSPGLGDTAMYLCATSRGPSSGNTIYFGEGSWLTVV.

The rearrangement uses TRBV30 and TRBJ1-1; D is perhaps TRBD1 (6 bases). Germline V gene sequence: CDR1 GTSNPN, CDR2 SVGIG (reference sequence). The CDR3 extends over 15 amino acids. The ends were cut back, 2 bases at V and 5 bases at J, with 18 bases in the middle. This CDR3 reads CAWSRTAHEGTEAFF. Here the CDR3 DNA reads TGTGCCTGGAGTCGGACAGCCCATGAGGGGACTGAAGCTTTCTTT.

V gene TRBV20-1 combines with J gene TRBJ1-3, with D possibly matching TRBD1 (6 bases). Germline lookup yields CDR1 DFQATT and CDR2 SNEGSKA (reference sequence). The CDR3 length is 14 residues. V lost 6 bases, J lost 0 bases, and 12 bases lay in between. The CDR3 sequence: CSAAGQYSGNTIYF. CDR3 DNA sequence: TGCAGTGCCGCAGGACAGTACTCTGGAAACACCATATATTTT.

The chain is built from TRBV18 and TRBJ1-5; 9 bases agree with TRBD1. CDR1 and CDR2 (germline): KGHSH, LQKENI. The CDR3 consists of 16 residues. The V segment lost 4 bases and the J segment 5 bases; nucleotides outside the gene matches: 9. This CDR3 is CASSHGTGLGDQPQHF. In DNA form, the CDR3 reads TGTGCCAGCTCACACGGGACAGGGTTGGGCGATCAGCCCCAGCATTTT.

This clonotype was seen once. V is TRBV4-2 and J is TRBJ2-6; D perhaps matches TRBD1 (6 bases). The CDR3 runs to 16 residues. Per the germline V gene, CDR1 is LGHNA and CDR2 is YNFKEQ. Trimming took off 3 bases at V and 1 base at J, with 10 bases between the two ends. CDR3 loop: CASSQEQGSGANVLTF. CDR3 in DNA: TGTGCCAGCAGCCAGGAACAGGGTTCTGGGGCCAACGTCCTGACTTTC.